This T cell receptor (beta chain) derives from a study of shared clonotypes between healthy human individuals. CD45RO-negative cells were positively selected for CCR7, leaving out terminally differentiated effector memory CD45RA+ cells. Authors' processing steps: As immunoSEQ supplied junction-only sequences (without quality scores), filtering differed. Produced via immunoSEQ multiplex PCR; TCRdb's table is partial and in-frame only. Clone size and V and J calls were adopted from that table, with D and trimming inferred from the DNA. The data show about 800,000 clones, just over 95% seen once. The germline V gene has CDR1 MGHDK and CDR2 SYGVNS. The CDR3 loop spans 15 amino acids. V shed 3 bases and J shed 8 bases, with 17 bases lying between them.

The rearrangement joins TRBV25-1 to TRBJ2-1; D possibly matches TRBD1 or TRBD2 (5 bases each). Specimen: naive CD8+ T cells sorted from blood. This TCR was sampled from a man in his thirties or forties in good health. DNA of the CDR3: TGTGCCAGCAGTGACCCTATGGGACCTAACGATGAGCAGTTCTTC. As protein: CASSDPMGPNDEQFF.